The source of this T cell receptor beta chain is a study of control samples from healthy donors and cancer patients. J gave up 4 bases and V 4 bases, and 5 bases lay outside the gene matches. The CDR3 is 14 residues long. Per the germline V gene, CDR1 is LGHNA and CDR2 is YSLEER. Repertoires were generated with immunoSEQ multiplex PCR, while TCRdb's copy carries only in-frame clones and drops some. The sample yields 150,000 to 200,000 clones, approximately 90% seen once. The receptor was isolated from a man aged 25 to 45 in good health. Sequenced sample: blood. This chain joins TRBV4-3 and TRBJ2-7; 9 bases line up with TRBD2. The CDR3 sequence is CASSRLAGQYEQYF. As DNA, the CDR3 is TGCGCCAGCAGCCGCCTAGCGGGACAGTACGAGCAGTACTTC.